The following is a T cell receptor beta chain sequence with its context. What it binds is unknown. The entry originates in a study of beta chain features in type 1 diabetes. General study results and limits: There was a moderate but significant shortening of TCRB CDR3s in all four CD4+ subsets of Type 1 diabetes patients. A pattern of fewer insertions and more deletions at VDJ junctions was seen in type 1 diabetes patients. TCRB rearrangement may or may not be influenced by HLA type; here this remained unresolved.

Germline V gene data show CDR1 as SQVTM and CDR2 as ANQGSEA. V was clipped by 7 bases and J by 4 bases, with 14 bases between them. The CDR3 is made up of 13 amino acids. The entirety of the isolated RNA underwent reverse transcription, so expressed TCRB transcripts were sequenced. Here immunoSEQ multiplex PCR was the method, and the copy in TCRdb shows in-frame clones only, minus some. The sample carries approximately 360,000 clones, about 12% recorded once. Once sorted, every population was more than 95% pure. The sequenced sample consisted of naive CD4+ T cells from blood. The clonotype originates from a woman aged 18-29 years with type 1 diabetes. This chain links TRBV29-1 with TRBJ2-1, with D possibly matching TRBD2 (5 bases). The CDR3, as DNA: TGCAGCGCGAGGGCTTCGATGTACAATGAGCAGTTCTTC. This gives the protein CSARASMYNEQFF.